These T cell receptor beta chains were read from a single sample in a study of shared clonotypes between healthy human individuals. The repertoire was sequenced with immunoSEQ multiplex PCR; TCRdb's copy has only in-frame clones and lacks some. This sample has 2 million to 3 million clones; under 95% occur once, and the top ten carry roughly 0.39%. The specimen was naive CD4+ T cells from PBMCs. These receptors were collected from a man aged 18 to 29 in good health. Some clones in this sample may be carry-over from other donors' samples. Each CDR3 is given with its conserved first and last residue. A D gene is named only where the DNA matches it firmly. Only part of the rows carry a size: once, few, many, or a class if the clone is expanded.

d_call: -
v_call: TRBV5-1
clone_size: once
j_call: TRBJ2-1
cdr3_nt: TGCGCCAGCAGCTTAGGGTCCTCGCTTCCAGAGGGTTTCTTC
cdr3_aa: CASSLGSSLPEGFF

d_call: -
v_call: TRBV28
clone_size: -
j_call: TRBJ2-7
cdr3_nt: TGTGCCAGCAGTTCCAACACAGGACTACCGTACTTC
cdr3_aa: CASSSNTGLPYF

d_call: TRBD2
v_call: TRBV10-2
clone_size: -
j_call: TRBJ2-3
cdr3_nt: TGCGCCAGCAGAGGACTAGCGGGACCCACAGATACGCAGTATTTT
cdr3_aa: CASRGLAGPTDTQYF

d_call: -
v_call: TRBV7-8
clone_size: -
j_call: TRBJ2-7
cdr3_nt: TGTGCCAGCAGCTCGTGGCGGGAAGACTACGAGCAGTACTTC
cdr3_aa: CASSSWREDYEQYF

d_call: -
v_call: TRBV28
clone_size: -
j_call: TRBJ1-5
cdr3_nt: TGTGCCAGCAGTTTATATCTTCGGAGGGGGGATCAGCCCCAGCATTTT
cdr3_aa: CASSLYLRRGDQPQHF

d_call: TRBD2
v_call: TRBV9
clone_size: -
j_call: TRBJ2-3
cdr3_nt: TGTGCCAGCAGCGTAGCCGGGACTAGTTCAGATACGCAGTATTTT
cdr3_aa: CASSVAGTSSDTQYF

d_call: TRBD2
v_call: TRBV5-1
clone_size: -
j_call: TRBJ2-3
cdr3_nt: TGCGCCAGCACTAGCGGGTGGACAGATACGCAGTATTTT
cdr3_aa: CASTSGWTDTQYF

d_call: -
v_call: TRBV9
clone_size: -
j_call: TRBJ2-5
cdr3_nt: TGTGCCAGCAGCGTACTCCCTACCTGGGAGACCCAGTACTTC
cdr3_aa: CASSVLPTWETQYF

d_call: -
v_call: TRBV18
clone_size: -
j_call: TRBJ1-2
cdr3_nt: TGTGCCAGCTCACCTGCGACCTTCTATGGCTACACCTTC
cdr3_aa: CASSPATFYGYTF

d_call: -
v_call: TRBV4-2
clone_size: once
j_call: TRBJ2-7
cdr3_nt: TGTGCCAGCAGCCCATCAAGCTACGAGCAGTACTTC
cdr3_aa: CASSPSSYEQYF

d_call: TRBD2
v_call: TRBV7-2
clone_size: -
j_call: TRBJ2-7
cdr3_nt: TGTGCCAGCAGCTTAGACGGACTAGCCGAGCAGTACTTC
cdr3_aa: CASSLDGLAEQYF

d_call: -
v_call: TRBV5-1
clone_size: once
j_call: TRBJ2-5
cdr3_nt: TGCGCCAGCAGCTTGCAGCCAGGGTCCCAAGAGACCCAGTACTTC
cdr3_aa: CASSLQPGSQETQYF

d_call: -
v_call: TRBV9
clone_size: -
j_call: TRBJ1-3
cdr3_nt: TGTGCCAGCAGCGTAGCCTGGGGGTCAGGAAACACCATATATTTT
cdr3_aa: CASSVAWGSGNTIYF

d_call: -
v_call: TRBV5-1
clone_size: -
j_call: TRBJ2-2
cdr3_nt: TGCGCCAGCAGCAGCGAGGGGGGAATTTACACCGGGGAGCTGTTTTTT
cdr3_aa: CASSSEGGIYTGELFF

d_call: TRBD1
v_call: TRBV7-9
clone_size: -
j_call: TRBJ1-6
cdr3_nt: TGTGCCAGCAGCGTACGACAGGGCGGCAATTCACCCCTCCACTTT
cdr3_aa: CASSVRQGGNSPLHF

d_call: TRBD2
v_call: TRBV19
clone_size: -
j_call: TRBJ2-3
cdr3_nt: TGTGCCAGTAGCCGTGGTAGCGGGGTAGCAGATACGCAGTATTTT
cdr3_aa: CASSRGSGVADTQYF

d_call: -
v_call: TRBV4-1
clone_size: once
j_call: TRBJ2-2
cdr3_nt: TGCGCCAGCAGCCAAGTGGGGGTCGGGGAGCTGTTTTTT
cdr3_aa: CASSQVGVGELFF

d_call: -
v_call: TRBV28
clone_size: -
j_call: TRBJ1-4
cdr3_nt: TGTGCCAGCAGCCCCGCGCCGCGCCCTGAAAAACTGTTTTTT
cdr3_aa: CASSPAPRPEKLFF

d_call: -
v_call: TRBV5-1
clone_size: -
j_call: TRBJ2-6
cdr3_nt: TGCGCCAGCAGCTTGACAGGTGCTGGGGCCAACGTCCTGACTTTC
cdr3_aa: CASSLTGAGANVLTF

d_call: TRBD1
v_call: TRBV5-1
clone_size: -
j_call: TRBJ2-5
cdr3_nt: TGCGCCAGCACCGGACAGGGAGTGCTACAAGAGACCCAGTACTTC
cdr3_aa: CASTGQGVLQETQYF

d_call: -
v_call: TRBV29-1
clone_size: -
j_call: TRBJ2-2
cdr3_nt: TGCAGCGTTGAAGATCCAAAACCGGGACGAAGGAACACCGGGGAGCTGTTTTTT
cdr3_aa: CSVEDPKPGRRNTGELFF

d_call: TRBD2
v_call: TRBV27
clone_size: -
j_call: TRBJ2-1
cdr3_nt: TGTGCCAGCAACCCAGCGGGAGGGCCTTATAATGAGCAGTTCTTC
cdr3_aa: CASNPAGGPYNEQFF

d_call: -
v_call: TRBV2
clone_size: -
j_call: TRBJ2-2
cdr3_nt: TGTGCCAACAGTCTAGCACCCCAACGGTCCGGGGAGCTGTTTTTT
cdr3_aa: CANSLAPQRSGELFF

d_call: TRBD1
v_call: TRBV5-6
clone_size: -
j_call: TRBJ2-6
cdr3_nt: TGTGCCAGCACCGCGGGACAGGGGTTTACTGGGGCCAACGTCCTGACTTTC
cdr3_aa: CASTAGQGFTGANVLTF

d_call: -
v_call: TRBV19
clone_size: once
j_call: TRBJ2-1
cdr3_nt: TGTGCCAGGGACCCGAACAATGAGCAGTTCTTC
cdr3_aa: CARDPNNEQFF

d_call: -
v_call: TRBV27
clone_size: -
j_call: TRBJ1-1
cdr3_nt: TGTGCCAGCAGTTCACTCACGTTTAGGACTGAAGCTTTCTTT
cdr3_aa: CASSSLTFRTEAFF

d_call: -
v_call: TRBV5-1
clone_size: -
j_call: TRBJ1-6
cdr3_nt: TGCGCCAGCAGCTGGGGGCTTATCTCCTATAATTCACCCCTCCACTTT
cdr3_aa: CASSWGLISYNSPLHF

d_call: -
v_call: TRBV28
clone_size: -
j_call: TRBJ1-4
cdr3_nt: TGTGCCAGCAGCTCTCCGGAGGTAGAAAAACTGTTTTTT
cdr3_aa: CASSSPEVEKLFF

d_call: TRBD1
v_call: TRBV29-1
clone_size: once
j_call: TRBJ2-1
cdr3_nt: TGCAGCGTTGTAGGGACAGGGGTCTACAATGAGCAGTTCTTC
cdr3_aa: CSVVGTGVYNEQFF

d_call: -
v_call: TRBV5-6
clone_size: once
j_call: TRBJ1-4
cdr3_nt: TGTGCCAGCAGCTTAACCCTGCATGAAAAACTGTTTTTT
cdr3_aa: CASSLTLHEKLFF

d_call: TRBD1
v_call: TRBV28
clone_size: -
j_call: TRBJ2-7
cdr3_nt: TGTGCCAGCAGAAGGGACAGGGGGTCCTACGAGCAGTACTTC
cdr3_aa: CASRRDRGSYEQYF

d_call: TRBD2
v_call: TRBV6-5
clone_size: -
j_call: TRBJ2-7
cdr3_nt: TGTGCCAGCAGCCTAACTAGCGACCGGTGGGACGAGCAGTACTTC
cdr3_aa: CASSLTSDRWDEQYF

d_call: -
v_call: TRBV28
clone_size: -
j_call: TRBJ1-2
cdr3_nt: TGTGCCAGCAGTTCCCCCCCGGGAGGCTACACCTTC
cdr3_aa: CASSSPPGGYTF

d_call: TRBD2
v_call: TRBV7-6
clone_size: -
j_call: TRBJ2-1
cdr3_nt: TGTGCCAGCAGCTTAGCCGCGGCGGCCGGGAGGCCTAACAATGAGCAGTTCTTC
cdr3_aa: CASSLAAAAGRPNNEQFF

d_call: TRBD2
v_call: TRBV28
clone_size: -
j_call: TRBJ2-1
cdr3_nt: TGTGCCAGCACCCCTCTAGCGGGAGGGCCACCGAGGGGCCCCAATGAGCAGTTCTTC
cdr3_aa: CASTPLAGGPPRGPNEQFF

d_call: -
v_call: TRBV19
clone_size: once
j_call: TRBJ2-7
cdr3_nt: TGTGCCAGTAGTCCCGCCGGGACCACGTACGAGCAGTACTTC
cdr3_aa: CASSPAGTTYEQYF

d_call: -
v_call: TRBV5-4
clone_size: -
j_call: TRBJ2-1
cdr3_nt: TGTGCCAGCAGCTTGGTGTCGGCAGCTACTTACAATGAGCAGTTCTTC
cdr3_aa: CASSLVSAATYNEQFF

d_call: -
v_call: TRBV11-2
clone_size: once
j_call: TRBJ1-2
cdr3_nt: TGTGCCAGCAGCTTAGATGGGGGAGCGATATATGGCTACACCTTC
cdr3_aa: CASSLDGGAIYGYTF

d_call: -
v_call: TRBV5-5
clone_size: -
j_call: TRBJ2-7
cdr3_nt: TGTGCCAGCAGCACTCTCCAGGGGATCTCCTACGAGCAGTACTTC
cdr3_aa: CASSTLQGISYEQYF

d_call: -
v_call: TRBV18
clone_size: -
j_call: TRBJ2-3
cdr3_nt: TGTGCCAGCTCACCACCCCCTTTTCAGGGGCTCACAGATACGCAGTATTTT
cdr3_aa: CASSPPPFQGLTDTQYF

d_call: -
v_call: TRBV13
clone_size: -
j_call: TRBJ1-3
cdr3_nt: TGTGCCAGCAGGCCCGGGACACGCTCTGGAAACACCATATATTTT
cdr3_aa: CASRPGTRSGNTIYF

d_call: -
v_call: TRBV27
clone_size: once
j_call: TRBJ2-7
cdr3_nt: TGTGCCAGCAGTTTGGGACACCTCTACGAGCAGTACTTC
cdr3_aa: CASSLGHLYEQYF

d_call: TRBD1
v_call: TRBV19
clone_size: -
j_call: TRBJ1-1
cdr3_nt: TGTGCCAGTAGTTTGGGACAGAAGAACACTGAAGCTTTCTTT
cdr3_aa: CASSLGQKNTEAFF

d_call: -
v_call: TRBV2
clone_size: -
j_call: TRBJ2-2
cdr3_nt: TGTGCCAGCAGTGGGGCAGGGCGGACCGGGGAGCTGTTTTTT
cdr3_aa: CASSGAGRTGELFF

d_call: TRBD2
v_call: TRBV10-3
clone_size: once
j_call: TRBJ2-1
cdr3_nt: TGTGCCATCAGTCTGAGCGGGGCAAGCTACAATGAGCAGTTCTTC
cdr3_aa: CAISLSGASYNEQFF

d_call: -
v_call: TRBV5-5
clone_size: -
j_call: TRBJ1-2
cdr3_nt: TGTGCCAGCAGCTTGGGAGGGACTAACTATGGCTACACCTTC
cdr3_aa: CASSLGGTNYGYTF

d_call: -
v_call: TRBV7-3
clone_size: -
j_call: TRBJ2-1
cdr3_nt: TGTGCCAGCAGCTTAACGAGGGAACAGGAGCAGTTCTTC
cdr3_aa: CASSLTREQEQFF

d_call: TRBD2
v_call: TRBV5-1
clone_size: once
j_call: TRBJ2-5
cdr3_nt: TGCGCCAGCAGCCACGGACTAGCGGGAGGCTGGGAAGAGACCCAGTACTTC
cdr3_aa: CASSHGLAGGWEETQYF

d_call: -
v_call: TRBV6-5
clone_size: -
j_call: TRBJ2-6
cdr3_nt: TGTGCCAGCAGTCGACAGACTGGGGCCAACGTCCTGACTTTC
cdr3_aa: CASSRQTGANVLTF

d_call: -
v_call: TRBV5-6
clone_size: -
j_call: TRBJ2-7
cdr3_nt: TGTGCCAGCAGCTTGTGGGACGGTCGGTACGAGCAGTACTTC
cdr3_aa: CASSLWDGRYEQYF

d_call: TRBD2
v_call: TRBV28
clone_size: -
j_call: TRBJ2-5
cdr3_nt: TGTGCCAGCGGGAGGGGACCCCTCCAAGAGACCCAGTACTTC
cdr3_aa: CASGRGPLQETQYF

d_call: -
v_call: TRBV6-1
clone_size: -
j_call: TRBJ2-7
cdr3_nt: TGTGCCAGCAGTGAAAGGAACAGGGCGACCGAGCAGTACTTC
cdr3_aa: CASSERNRATEQYF

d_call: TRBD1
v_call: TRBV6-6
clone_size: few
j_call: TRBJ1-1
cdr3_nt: TGTGCCAGCAGGTCCAACAGGGGAAGCACTGAAGCTTTCTTT
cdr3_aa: CASRSNRGSTEAFF